These 31 T cell receptor beta chains were sequenced from one sample in a study of identifying expanded T cells in peripheral blood. Generated by immunoSEQ multiplex PCR, the TCRdb table keeps only in-frame clones and is missing some. The repertoire includes tens of thousands of clones, approximately 91% of them detected once, and about 3% sits in the top ten. Sequencing input: blood. Receptors were obtained from a person aged 18 to 75 in good health.

The chain recombines TRBV9 with TRBJ1-2; a weak D match, TRBD1 (5 bases). The germline V and J ends were trimmed by 0 bases and 5 bases, with 11 bases remaining between them. The CDR3 loop spans 14 amino acids. Per the germline V gene, CDR1 is SGDLS and CDR2 is YYNGEE. CDR3 nucleotides: TGTGCCAGCAGCGTAGATCGGGGGAGATATGGCTACACCTTC. This encodes CASSVDRGRYGYTF.

This clone has only a few counts. This CDR3 is missing its conserved last phenylalanine or tryptophan, likely due to a read error. The limits of the CDR3 on the DNA are not certain, so only TCRdb's listed CDR3 is given. This chain joins TRBV25-1 and TRBJ1-3. Germline V CDR1 and CDR2: MGHDK, SYGVNS. From its first to its last residue, the CDR3 has 8 amino acids. The CDR3 spells CASSGRGG.

The V call is TRBV28, the J call TRBJ2-5, with a weak D call TRBD2 (6 bases). The V end lost 7 bases, the J end lost 2 bases, and 14 bases lay between the germline ends. The CDR3 covers 14 residues. Germline V gene sequence: CDR1 MDHEN, CDR2 SYDVKM. The CDR3 region has the DNA TGTGCCAGCAAACTCGGGACTCTACAAGAGACCCAGTACTTC. Translating gives CASKLGTLQETQYF.

V usage is TRBV2 and J usage is TRBJ1-1; D may be TRBD1 (6 bases). CDR3 size: 15 residues. Deletions cut 4 bases from V and 4 bases from J, with 16 bases between. Germline-derived CDR1 and CDR2 are SNHLY and FYNNEI. The CDR3 protein is CASSVVGGLGTEAFF. CDR3 in DNA: TGTGCCAGCAGTGTGGTTGGGGGGCTCGGCACTGAAGCTTTCTTT.

The genes are TRBV25-1 and TRBJ1-1; no firm D call. The CDR3 spans 12 residues. The V and J ends lost 3 bases and 3 bases respectively, with 5 bases between them. Germline CDR1 reads MGHDK; CDR2 reads SYGVNS. The CDR3 loop reads CASSDLDTEAFF. CDR3 DNA sequence: TGTGCCAGCAGTGACCTGGACACTGAAGCTTTCTTT.

This clone was seen just once. The CDR3 sequence is CASSPQSEKLFF. The CDR3, as DNA: TGTGCCAGCTCACCGCAGAGTGAAAAACTGTTTTTT. This chain links TRBV18 with TRBJ1-4, with D uncertain. Germline CDR1 is KGHSH and CDR2 is LQKENI. CDR3 length: 12 residues. V lost 3 bases, J lost 7 bases, and 6 bases lay in between.

This clone was detected a few times. The chain recombines TRBV4-3 with TRBJ1-1; D remains unclear. The CDR3 runs 13 residues. V gave up 1 base and J gave up 5 bases, with 8 bases separating them. Germline CDR1 LGHNA, CDR2 YSLEER. The DNA for the CDR3 is TGCGCCAGCAGCCAAGGGTATCGGACTGAAGCTTTCTTT. This gives the protein CASSQGYRTEAFF.

The chain links TRBV5-6 to TRBJ2-5; D assignment may be TRBD1 or TRBD2 (6 bases each). Between the trimmed V and J ends, which lost 7 bases and 5 bases, there was a span of 18 bases. This CDR3 region has 14 residues. Germline-derived CDR1 and CDR2 are SGHDT and YYEEEE. The CDR3 region is CASGPDSRGETQYF. The DNA for the CDR3 is TGTGCCAGCGGCCCGGACAGCCGGGGGGAGACCCAGTACTTC.

This clone was detected only once. This chain uses TRBV12-5 with TRBJ2-5, with D perhaps TRBD1 or TRBD2 (5 bases each). Looked up from germline, CDR1 is LGHNT and CDR2 is FRNRAP. Trimming removed 0 bases from V and 4 bases from J, with 21 bases in between. The CDR3 length is 18 residues. CDR3 bases: TGTGCTAGTGGTTTGGTTGGGGACGGCTTGGTCCGCGGAGAGACCCAGTACTTC. Translating gives CASGLVGDGLVRGETQYF.

The chain couples TRBV23-1 to TRBJ2-7, with 7 bases fitting TRBD1. TRBV23-1 is designated an ORF whose function remains uncertain. V gave up 2 bases and J gave up 4 bases; unmatched junction bases: 11. The CDR3 consists of 16 residues. The CDR3 DNA reads as TGCGCCAGCAGTCAAAAGGTGTGTGGGACAGCGTACGAGCAGTACTTC. Translation gives CASSQKVCGTAYEQYF.

The CDR3 is CASRGTAPTGELFF. CDR3 DNA sequence: TGTGCCAGCAGAGGGACAGCTCCCACCGGGGAGCTGTTTTTT. The chain recombines TRBV14 with TRBJ2-2; 7 bases match TRBD1. The CDR3 is 14 amino acids. Germline V CDR1 and CDR2: SGHDN, FVKESK. Trimming at V came to 6 bases and at J to 4 bases, leaving 5 bases not matched to a gene.

The gene calls are TRBV28 and TRBJ1-3, with D tentatively TRBD1 (6 bases). CDR3 length: 15 amino acids. The V end was cut by 2 bases, the J end by 4 bases, with 12 bases between. Per germline, CDR1 MDHEN and CDR2 SYDVKM. The CDR3 DNA reads TGTGCCAGCAGTTTAAGTACAGGGTCAGGAAACACCATATATTTT. This codes for CASSLSTGSGNTIYF. The entire variable domain, with the rest obtained from reference TRBV28 and TRBJ1-3, is as follows: DVKVTQSSRYLVKRTGEKVFLECVQDMDHENMFWYRQDPGLGLRLIYFSYDVKMKEKGDIPEGYSVSREKKERFSLILESASTNQTSMYLCASSLSTGSGNTIYFGEGSWLTVV.

The chain carries TRBV19 and TRBJ2-7; TRBD2 might be the D (6 bases). Trimming cost V 3 bases and J 6 bases, with 24 bases left between them. Germline assignment: CDR1 LNHDA and CDR2 SQIVND (reference sequence). The CDR3 spans 17 residues. CDR3 loop: CASSMYGRNLRLGEQYF. The CDR3 DNA is TGTGCCAGTAGTATGTACGGGAGAAATCTCCGCCTCGGCGAGCAGTACTTC.

The chain has TRBV19 and TRBJ1-1; unclear D gene. Trimming removed 3 bases from V and 5 bases from J, with 10 bases in between. The CDR3 sequence is 13 residues long. In germline, CDR1 is LNHDA, CDR2 SQIVND (reference sequence). CDR3 nucleotides: TGTGCCAGTAGTATTGGGTCGAGGACTGAAGCTTTCTTT. It specifies CASSIGSRTEAFF.

J is TRBJ1-2 and V is TRBV10-3; D perhaps matches TRBD1 (6 bases). The CDR3 is 16 residues long. V lost 0 bases and J lost 4, with 15 bases in between. CDR1 ENHRY and CDR2 SYGVKD come from the germline V gene. Here the CDR3 reads CAISESWQGMGYGYTF. The CDR3 DNA is TGTGCCATCAGTGAGTCGTGGCAGGGGATGGGCTATGGCTACACCTTC.

The chain recombines TRBV18 with TRBJ2-4, with a weak D call TRBD1 (6 bases). Trimming stripped 6 bases from V and 4 bases from J, with 16 bases between. CDR3 length: 15 amino acids. From germline, CDR1 is KGHSH and CDR2 LQKENI. This CDR3 reads CASSDTGLGKNIQYF. CDR3 nucleotides: TGTGCCAGCTCCGATACAGGGTTGGGAAAAAACATTCAGTACTTC. The whole variable domain, remainder taken from reference TRBV18 and TRBJ2-4, is NAGVMQNPRHLVRRRGQEARLRCSPMKGHSHVYWYRQLPEEGLKFMVYLQKENIIDESGMPKERFSAEFPKEGPSILRIQQVVRGDSAAYFCASSDTGLGKNIQYFGAGTRLSVL.

CDR3 residues: CASSTNGGFNYGYTF. CDR3 coding DNA: TGTGCCAGCAGCACTAACGGGGGTTTTAACTATGGCTACACCTTC. The V and J genes are TRBV7-2 and TRBJ1-2, with D possibly TRBD1 on 5 matching bases. The CDR3 is 15 residues long. The germline V gene encodes CDR1 SGHTA and CDR2 FQGNSA. V dropped 5 bases and J dropped 1 base, with 14 bases sitting between them.

This clone was picked up one time. The CDR3 bases are TGTGCCAGCAGCTTGATCGTGAGCTACGAGCAGTACTTC. Translated, it gives CASSLIVSYEQYF. This chain connects TRBV7-2 to TRBJ2-7; no clear D gene. Germline V gene lookup returns CDR1 SGHTA and CDR2 FQGNSA. This CDR3 has 13 amino acids. V was trimmed by 3 bases and J by 3 bases, leaving 9 bases between them.

This chain connects TRBV29-1 to TRBJ2-3, with TRBD2 identical over 12 bases. J lost 5 bases, V lost 4 bases, and 16 bases had no gene match. Germline lookup yields CDR1 SQVTM and CDR2 ANQGSEA. The CDR3 covers 18 residues. The DNA of the CDR3 is TGCAGCGTTGTTCCCCCCACCGGGACTAGCGGGCGAGGAGATACGCAGTATTTT. This translates into CSVVPPTGTSGRGDTQYF.

This chain joins TRBV18 and TRBJ2-5; the D is unclear. Germline V gene sequence: CDR1 KGHSH, CDR2 LQKENI. The germline V and J ends were trimmed by 3 bases and 5 bases, with 13 bases remaining between them. This CDR3 contains 14 residues. The CDR3 coding sequence is TGTGCCAGCTCACCGCGGACCTCCCCCGAGACCCAGTACTTC. It specifies CASSPRTSPETQYF.

The chain uses TRBV5-1 and TRBJ1-2, with a weak D call TRBD1 (6 bases). With 3 bases removed from V and 7 bases from J, the gap between germline ends came to 22 bases. The germline CDR1 and CDR2 sequences are SGHRS and YFSETQ. The CDR3 covers 16 residues. The DNA of the CDR3 is TGCGCCAGCAGCTCCCTGGGGGGGCAGGGCGCCGTTGGCTACACCTTC. Translating gives CASSSLGGQGAVGYTF.

The V and J genes are TRBV5-1 and TRBJ2-7; D is ambiguous. The ends were cut back, 0 bases at V and 6 bases at J, with 13 bases in the middle. In germline, CDR1 is SGHRS, CDR2 YFSETQ. The CDR3 runs to 14 residues. The CDR3 sequence is CASSLGVSIPEQYF. Written as DNA, the CDR3 is TGCGCCAGCAGCTTGGGCGTGTCCATTCCCGAGCAGTACTTC. Full variable domain (remainder filled in from reference TRBV5-1 and TRBJ2-7): KAGVTQTPRYLIKTRGQQVTLSCSPISGHRSVSWYQQTPGQGLQFLFEYFSETQRNKGNFPGRFSGRQFSNSRSEMNVSTLELGDSALYLCASSLGVSIPEQYFGPGTRLTVT.

This clone has a single count. The chain employs TRBV9 and TRBJ1-1; no definite D call. V gave up 4 bases and J gave up 3 bases, with 13 bases separating them. The V gene's germline CDR1 is SGDLS and CDR2 YYNGEE. The CDR3 contains 14 residues. This chain's CDR3 is CASSPSSQYTEAFF. The DNA for the CDR3 is TGTGCCAGCAGCCCCTCTTCACAGTACACTGAAGCTTTCTTT.

CDR3 DNA sequence: TGTGCCAGCAGCTTGTTGGCGGAACAAGAGACCCAGTACTTC. This translates into CASSLLAEQETQYF. The chain carries TRBV5-6 and TRBJ2-5; unclear D gene. Trimming pared 1 base from V and 2 bases from J, leaving 9 bases between. Germline V gene lookup returns CDR1 SGHDT and CDR2 YYEEEE. The CDR3 covers 14 residues.

This chain connects TRBV7-2 to TRBJ2-3; 8 positions match TRBD1. This CDR3 comprises 15 residues. V lost 6 bases, J lost 7 bases, and 12 bases stayed unmatched. Germline lookup yields CDR1 SGHTA and CDR2 FQGNSA. The CDR3 coding sequence is TGTGCCAGCAGGTTACAGGGACAGGTCGGACATACGCAGTATTTT. Translating it yields CASRLQGQVGHTQYF.

The V and J genes are TRBV6-5 and TRBJ2-7; 9 nucleotides agree with TRBD2. The length of the CDR3 is 15 residues. The V gene's germline CDR1 is MNHEY and CDR2 SVGAGI. V gave up 5 bases and J gave up 6 bases; unmatched junction bases: 11. The CDR3: CASSTRASGTGEQYF. Here the CDR3 DNA reads TGTGCCAGCAGTACCCGGGCTAGCGGGACGGGCGAGCAGTACTTC.

This chain joins TRBV5-4 and TRBJ2-7; D may be TRBD1 (5 bases). The CDR3 contains 14 residues. With 0 bases removed from V and 0 bases from J, the gap between germline ends came to 7 bases. The germline CDR1 and CDR2 sequences are SGHNT and YYREEE (reference sequence). CDR3 nucleotides: TGTGCCAGCAGCTTGGGGGGCCACTCCTACGAGCAGTACTTC. Amino acids: CASSLGGHSYEQYF.

The chain carries TRBV30 and TRBJ2-7; 7 nucleotides match TRBD2. CDR3 size: 14 residues. The germline V gene encodes CDR1 GTSNPN and CDR2 SVGIG (reference sequence). V lost 3 bases and J lost 5; bases outside the gene matches: 10. The chain's CDR3 is CAWSPTSGGDEQYF. CDR3 DNA: TGTGCCTGGAGCCCGACCTCGGGAGGCGACGAGCAGTACTTC. Looking up the rest from reference TRBV30 and TRBJ2-7 gives the full variable domain: SQTIHQWPATLVQPVGSPLSLECTVEGTSNPNLYWYRQAAGRGLQLLFYSVGIGQISSEVPQNLSASRPQDRQFILSSKKLLLSDSGFYLCAWSPTSGGDEQYFGPGTRLTVT.

The V and J genes are TRBV5-1 and TRBJ2-1, with unresolved D. The CDR3 runs 14 residues. With 0 bases removed from V and 2 bases from J, the gap between germline ends came to 6 bases. Germline V gene data show CDR1 as SGHRS and CDR2 as YFSETQ. CDR3 region: CASSLEGPYNEQFF. In DNA form, the CDR3 reads TGCGCCAGCAGCTTGGAAGGACCCTACAATGAGCAGTTCTTC.

The rearrangement uses TRBV19 and TRBJ2-1; no clear D gene. The CDR3 loop spans 11 amino acids. Germline V lookup: CDR1 LNHDA, CDR2 SQIVND (reference sequence). V dropped 7 bases and J dropped 6 bases, with 7 bases sitting between them. The CDR3 DNA reads as TGTGCCAGTAAAAAGTCCAATGAGCAGTTCTTC. The encoded protein is CASKKSNEQFF.

The CDR3 is CASSQTRSNTEAFF. CDR3 coding DNA: TGTGCCAGCAGCCAGACAAGATCAAACACTGAAGCTTTCTTT. V usage is TRBV27 and J usage is TRBJ1-1; D unresolved. V dropped 6 bases and J dropped 2 bases, with 13 bases sitting between them. CDR1 is MNHEY, CDR2 SMNVEV, per germline (reference sequence). The CDR3 loop spans 14 amino acids.